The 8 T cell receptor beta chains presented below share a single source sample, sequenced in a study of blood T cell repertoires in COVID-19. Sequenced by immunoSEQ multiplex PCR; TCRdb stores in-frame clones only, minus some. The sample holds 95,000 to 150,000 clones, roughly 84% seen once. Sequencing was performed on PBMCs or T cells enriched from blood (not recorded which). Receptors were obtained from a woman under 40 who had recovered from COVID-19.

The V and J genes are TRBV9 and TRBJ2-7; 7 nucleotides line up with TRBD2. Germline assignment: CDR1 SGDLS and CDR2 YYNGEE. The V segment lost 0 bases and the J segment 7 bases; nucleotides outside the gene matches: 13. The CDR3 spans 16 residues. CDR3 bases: TGTGCCAGCAGCGTAGTGGCTCGAGCGGGAAGGCGTGAGCAGTACTTC. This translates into CASSVVARAGRREQYF.

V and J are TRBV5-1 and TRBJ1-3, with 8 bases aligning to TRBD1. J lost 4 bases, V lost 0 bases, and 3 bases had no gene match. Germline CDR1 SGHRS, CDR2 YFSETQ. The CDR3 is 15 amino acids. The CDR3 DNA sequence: TGCGCCAGCAGCTTGGCAGGGGGCACCGGAAACACCATATATTTT. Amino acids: CASSLAGGTGNTIYF. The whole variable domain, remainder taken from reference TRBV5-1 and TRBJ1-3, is KAGVTQTPRYLIKTRGQQVTLSCSPISGHRSVSWYQQTPGQGLQFLFEYFSETQRNKGNFPGRFSGRQFSNSRSEMNVSTLELGDSALYLCASSLAGGTGNTIYFGEGSWLTVV.

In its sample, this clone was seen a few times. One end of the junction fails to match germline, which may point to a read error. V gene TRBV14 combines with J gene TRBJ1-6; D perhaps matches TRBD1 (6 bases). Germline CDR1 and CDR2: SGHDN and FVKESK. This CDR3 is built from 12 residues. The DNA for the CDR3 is TGTGCCAGCAGACAAGGGGGAGGGAACCTCCACTTT. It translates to CASRQGGGNLHF.

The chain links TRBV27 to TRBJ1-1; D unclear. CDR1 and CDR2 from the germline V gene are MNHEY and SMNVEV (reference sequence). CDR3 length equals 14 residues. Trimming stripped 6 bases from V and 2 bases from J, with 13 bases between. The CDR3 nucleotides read TGTGCCAGCAGCCGTTACATGGGCAACACTGAAGCTTTCTTT. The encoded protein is CASSRYMGNTEAFF.

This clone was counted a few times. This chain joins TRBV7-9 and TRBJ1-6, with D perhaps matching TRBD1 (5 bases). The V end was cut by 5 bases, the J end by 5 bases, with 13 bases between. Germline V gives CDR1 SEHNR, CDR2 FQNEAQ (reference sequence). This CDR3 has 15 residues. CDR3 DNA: TGTGCCAGCAGCCCCGCGGAAGGGGATAATTCACCCCTCCACTTT. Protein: CASSPAEGDNSPLHF.

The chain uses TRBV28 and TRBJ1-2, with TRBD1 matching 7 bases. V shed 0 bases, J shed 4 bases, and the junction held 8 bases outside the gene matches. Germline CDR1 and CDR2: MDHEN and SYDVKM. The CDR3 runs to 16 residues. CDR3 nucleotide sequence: TGTGCCAGCAGTTTATGGGCGCCGACAGGGCCCTATGGCTACACCTTC. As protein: CASSLWAPTGPYGYTF.

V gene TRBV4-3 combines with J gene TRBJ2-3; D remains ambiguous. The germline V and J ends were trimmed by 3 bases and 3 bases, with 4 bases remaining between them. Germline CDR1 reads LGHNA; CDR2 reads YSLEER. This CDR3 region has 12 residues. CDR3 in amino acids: CASSHRTDTQYF. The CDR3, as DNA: TGCGCCAGCAGCCACAGGACAGATACGCAGTATTTT.

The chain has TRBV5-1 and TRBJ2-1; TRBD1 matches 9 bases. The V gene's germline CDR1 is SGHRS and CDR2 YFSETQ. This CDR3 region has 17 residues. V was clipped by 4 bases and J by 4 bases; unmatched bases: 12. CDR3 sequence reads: CASSKSTPGQGYNEQFF. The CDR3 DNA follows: TGCGCCAGCAGCAAGAGTACCCCGGGACAGGGATACAATGAGCAGTTCTTC.